The source of this TCR beta chain is a study of blood T cell repertoires in COVID-19. Study background: Samples representing acute and convalescent COVID-19 were sourced from the United States, Italy and Spain.

Generated by immunoSEQ multiplex PCR, the TCRdb table keeps only in-frame clones and is missing some. Among roughly 56,000 clones listed, roughly 85% were seen once. Germline loops: CDR1 SSHAT, CDR2 FNYEAQ (reference sequence). This CDR3 comprises 15 residues. V dropped 6 bases and J dropped 0; count of bases not matched to a gene: 6. The specimen was peripheral blood. This chain uses TRBV7-7 with TRBJ2-7; 9 nucleotides align to TRBD2. The TCR comes from a human donor in a cohort sampled during active COVID-19. The CDR3 DNA follows: TGTGCCAGCAGTCCTAGCGGGATGAGCTCCTACGAGCAGTACTTC. It yields the protein CASSPSGMSSYEQYF.